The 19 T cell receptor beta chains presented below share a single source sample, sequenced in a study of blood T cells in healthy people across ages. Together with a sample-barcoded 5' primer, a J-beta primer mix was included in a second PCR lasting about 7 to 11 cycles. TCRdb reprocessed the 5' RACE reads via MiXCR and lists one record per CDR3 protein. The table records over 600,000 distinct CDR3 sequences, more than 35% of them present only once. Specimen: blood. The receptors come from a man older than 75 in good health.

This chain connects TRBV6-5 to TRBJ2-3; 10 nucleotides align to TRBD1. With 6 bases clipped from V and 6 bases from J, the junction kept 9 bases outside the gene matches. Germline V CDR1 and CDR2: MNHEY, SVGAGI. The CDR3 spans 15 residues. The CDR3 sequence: CASSDAGTGVDTQYF. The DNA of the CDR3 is TGTGCCAGCAGCGATGCCGGGACAGGGGTGGATACGCAGTATTTT.

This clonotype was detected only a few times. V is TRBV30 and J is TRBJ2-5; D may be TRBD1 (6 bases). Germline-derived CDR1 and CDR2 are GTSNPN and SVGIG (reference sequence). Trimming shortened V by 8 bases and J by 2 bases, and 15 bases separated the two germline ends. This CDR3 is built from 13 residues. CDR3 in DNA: TGTGCCCAGGTCCAGGGGAATCAAGAGACCCAGTACTTC. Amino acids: CAQVQGNQETQYF.

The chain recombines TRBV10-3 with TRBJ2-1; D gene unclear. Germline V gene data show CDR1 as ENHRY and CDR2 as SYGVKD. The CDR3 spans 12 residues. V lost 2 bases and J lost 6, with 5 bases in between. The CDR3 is CAISEPGNEQFF. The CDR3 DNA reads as TGTGCCATCAGTGAGCCCGGCAATGAGCAGTTCTTC.

The CDR3 region has the DNA TGTGCCAGCAGTTTGGCGGTGGGCGCAGATGTGCAATATTTT. Encoded protein: CASSLAVGADVQYF. The chain couples TRBV12-3 or TRBV12-4 to TRBJ2-3; the D is unclear. There are 14 residues in the CDR3. The V end was cut by 3 bases, the J end by 15 bases, with 22 bases between.

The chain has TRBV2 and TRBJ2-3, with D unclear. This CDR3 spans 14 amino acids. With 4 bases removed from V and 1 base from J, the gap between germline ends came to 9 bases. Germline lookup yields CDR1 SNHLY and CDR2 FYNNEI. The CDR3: CASSVLSGTDTQYF. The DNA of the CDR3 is TGTGCCAGCAGTGTTCTCTCCGGCACAGATACGCAGTATTTT.

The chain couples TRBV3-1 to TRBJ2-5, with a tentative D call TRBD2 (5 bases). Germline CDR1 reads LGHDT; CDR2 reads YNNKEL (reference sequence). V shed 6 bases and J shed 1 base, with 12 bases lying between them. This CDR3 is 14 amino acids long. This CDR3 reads CASSTSGAQETQYF. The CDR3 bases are TGTGCCAGCAGTACGAGCGGAGCCCAAGAGACCCAGTACTTC.

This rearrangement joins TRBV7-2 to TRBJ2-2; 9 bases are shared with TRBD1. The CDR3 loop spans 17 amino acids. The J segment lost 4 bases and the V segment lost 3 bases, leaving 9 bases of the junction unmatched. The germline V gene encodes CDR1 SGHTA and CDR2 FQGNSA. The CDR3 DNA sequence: TGTGCCAGCAGCTTTGCCGGGACAGGGTCTTCCACCGGGGAGCTGTTTTTT. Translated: CASSFAGTGSSTGELFF.

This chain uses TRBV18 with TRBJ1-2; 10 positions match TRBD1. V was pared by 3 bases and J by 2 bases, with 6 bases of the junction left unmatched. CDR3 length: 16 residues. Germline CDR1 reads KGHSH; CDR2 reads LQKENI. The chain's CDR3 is CASSPGTGEWNYGYTF. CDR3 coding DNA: TGTGCCAGCTCACCTGGGACAGGGGAATGGAACTATGGCTACACCTTC.

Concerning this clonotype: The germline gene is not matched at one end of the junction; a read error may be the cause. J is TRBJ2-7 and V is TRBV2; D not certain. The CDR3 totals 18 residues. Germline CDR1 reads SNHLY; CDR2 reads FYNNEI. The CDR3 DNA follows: TGTACCAGTAGTGAGGTTGGATCTTTGGCAGGAGAGAATTACGAGCAGTACTTC. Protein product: CTSSEVGSLAGENYEQYF.

The CDR3 DNA reads TGTGCCAGCAGTGAAAGGACAGCCAATGAGCAGTTCTTC. Encoded protein: CASSERTANEQFF. The chain is built from TRBV6-1 and TRBJ2-1; perhaps TRBD1 as D (6 bases). The CDR3 extends over 13 amino acids. Germline CDR1 reads MNHNS; CDR2 reads SASEGT. V lost 2 bases and J 6 bases, leaving 8 bases between the germline ends.

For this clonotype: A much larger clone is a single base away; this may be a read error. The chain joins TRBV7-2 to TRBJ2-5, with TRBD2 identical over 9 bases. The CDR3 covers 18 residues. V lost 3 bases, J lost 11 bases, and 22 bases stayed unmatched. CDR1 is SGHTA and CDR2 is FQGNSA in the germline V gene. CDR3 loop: CASSFYVYGREGPNEQYF. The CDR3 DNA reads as TGTGCCAGCAGCTTCTATGTTTATGGGCGGGAGGGCCCAAATGAGCAGTACTTC.

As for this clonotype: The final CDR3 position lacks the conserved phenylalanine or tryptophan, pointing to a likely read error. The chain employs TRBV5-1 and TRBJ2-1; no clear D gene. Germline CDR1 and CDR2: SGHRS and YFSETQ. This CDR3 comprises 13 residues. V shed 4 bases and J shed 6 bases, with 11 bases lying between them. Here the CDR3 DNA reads TGCGCCAGCAGCGCAGCGCCCGGCAATGAGCAGTTCCTC. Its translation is CASSAAPGNEQFL.

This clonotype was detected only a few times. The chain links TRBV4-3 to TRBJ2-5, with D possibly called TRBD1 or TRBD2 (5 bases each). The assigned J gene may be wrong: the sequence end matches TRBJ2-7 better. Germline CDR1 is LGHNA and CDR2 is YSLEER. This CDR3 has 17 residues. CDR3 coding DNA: TGCGCCAGCAGCTACAGATACGGGCCAGGGAGAGTCGCCGAGCAGTACTTC. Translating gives CASSYRYGPGRVAEQYF.

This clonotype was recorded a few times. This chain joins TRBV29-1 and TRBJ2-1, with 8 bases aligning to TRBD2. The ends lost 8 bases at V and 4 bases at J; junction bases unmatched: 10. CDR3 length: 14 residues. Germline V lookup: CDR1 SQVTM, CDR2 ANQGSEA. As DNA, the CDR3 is TGCAGCTCAGAACCGGGACTAGGATACAATGAGCAGTTCTTC. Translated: CSSEPGLGYNEQFF.

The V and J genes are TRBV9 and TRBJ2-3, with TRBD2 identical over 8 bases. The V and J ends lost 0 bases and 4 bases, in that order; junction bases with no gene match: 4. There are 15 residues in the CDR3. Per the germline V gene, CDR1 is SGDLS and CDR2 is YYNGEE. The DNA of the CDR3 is TGTGCCAGCAGCGTAGGCGGGAGGCGGGCAGATACGCAGTATTTT. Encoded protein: CASSVGGRRADTQYF.

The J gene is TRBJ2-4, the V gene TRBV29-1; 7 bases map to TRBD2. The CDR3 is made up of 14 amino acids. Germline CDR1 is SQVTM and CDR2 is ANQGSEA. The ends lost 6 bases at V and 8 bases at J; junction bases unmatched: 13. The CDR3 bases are TGCAGCGTGGGGGGGTGGCGGGGTGAGGACATTCAGTACTTC. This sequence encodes CSVGGWRGEDIQYF.

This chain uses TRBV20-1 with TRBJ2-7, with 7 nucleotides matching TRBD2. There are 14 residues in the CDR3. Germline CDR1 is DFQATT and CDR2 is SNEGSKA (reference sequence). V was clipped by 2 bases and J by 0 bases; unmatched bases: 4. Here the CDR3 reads CSARPSGYSYEQYF. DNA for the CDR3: TGCAGTGCTAGACCTAGCGGCTACTCCTACGAGCAGTACTTC.

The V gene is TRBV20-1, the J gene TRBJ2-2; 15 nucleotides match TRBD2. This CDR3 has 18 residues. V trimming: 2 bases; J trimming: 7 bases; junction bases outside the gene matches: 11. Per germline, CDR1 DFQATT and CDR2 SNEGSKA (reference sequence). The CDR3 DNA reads TGCAGTGCTAGAATCCGGACTAGCGGGAGGGCCATCAACGGGGAGCTGTTTTTT. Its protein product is CSARIRTSGRAINGELFF.

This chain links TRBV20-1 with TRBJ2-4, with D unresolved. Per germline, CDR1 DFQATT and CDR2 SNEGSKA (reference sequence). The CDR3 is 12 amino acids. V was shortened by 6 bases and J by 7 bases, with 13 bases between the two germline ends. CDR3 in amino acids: CSAFGDWNIQYF. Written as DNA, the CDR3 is TGCAGTGCCTTTGGAGACTGGAACATTCAGTACTTC.